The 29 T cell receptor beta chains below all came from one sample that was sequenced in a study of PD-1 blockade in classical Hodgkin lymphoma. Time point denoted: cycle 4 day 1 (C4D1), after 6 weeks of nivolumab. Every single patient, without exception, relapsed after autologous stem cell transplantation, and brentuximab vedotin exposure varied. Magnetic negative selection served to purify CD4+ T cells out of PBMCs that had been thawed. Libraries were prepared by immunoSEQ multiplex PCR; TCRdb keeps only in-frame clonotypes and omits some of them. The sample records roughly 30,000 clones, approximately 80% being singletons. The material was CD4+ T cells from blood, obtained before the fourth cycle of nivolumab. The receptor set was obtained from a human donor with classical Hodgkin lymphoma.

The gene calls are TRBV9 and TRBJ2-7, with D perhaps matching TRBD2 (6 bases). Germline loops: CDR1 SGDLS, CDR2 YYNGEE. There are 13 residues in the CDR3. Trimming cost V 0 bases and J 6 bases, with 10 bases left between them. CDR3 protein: CASSVVEAGEQYF. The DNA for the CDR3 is TGTGCCAGCAGCGTAGTTGAAGCGGGCGAGCAGTACTTC. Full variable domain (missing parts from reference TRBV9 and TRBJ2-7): DSGVTQTPKHLITATGQRVTLRCSPRSGDLSVYWYQQSLDQGLQFLIQYYNGEERAKGNILERFSAQQFPDLHSELNLSSLELGDSALYFCASSVVEAGEQYFGPGTRLTVT.

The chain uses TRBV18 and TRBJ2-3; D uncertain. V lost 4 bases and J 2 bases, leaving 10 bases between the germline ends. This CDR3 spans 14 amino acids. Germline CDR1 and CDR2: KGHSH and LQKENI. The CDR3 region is CASSLPGNTDTQYF. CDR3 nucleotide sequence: TGTGCCAGCTCACTCCCGGGCAACACAGATACGCAGTATTTT.

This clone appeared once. The CDR3 DNA follows: TGCGCCAGCAGCCCGACAGGGAGTTACGAGCAGTACTTC. Its protein product is CASSPTGSYEQYF. The chain links TRBV5-1 to TRBJ2-7, with 7 bases fitting TRBD1. In germline, CDR1 is SGHRS, CDR2 YFSETQ. This CDR3 comprises 13 residues. After removal of 4 bases from V and 4 bases from J, the junction contained 5 bases not matched to a gene. Supplemented by reference TRBV5-1 and TRBJ2-7, the full variable domain reads KAGVTQTPRYLIKTRGQQVTLSCSPISGHRSVSWYQQTPGQGLQFLFEYFSETQRNKGNFPGRFSGRQFSNSRSEMNVSTLELGDSALYLCASSPTGSYEQYFGPGTRLTVT.

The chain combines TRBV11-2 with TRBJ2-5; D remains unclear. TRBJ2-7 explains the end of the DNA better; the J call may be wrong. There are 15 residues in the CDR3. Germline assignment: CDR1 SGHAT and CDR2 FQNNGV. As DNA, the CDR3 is TGTGCCAGCAGCTTAGGTTTAGTACATCCCTACGAGCAGTACTTC. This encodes CASSLGLVHPYEQYF.

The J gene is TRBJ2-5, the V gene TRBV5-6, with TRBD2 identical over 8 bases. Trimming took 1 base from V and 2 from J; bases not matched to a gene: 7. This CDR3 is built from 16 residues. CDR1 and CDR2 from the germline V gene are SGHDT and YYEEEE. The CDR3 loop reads CASSLNSGRVQETQYF. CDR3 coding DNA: TGTGCCAGCAGCTTGAACAGCGGGAGAGTTCAAGAGACCCAGTACTTC. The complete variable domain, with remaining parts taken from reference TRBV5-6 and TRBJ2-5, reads DAGVTQSPTHLIKTRGQQVTLRCSPKSGHDTVSWYQQALGQGPQFIFQYYEEEERQRGNFPDRFSGHQFPNYSSELNVNALLLGDSALYLCASSLNSGRVQETQYFGPGTRLLVL.

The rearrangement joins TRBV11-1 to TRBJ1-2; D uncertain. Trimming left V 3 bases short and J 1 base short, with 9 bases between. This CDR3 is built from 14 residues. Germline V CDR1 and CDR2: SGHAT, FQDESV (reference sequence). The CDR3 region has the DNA TGTGCCAGCAGCTTCTCAGGACTTAACTATGGCTACACCTTC. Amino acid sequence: CASSFSGLNYGYTF.

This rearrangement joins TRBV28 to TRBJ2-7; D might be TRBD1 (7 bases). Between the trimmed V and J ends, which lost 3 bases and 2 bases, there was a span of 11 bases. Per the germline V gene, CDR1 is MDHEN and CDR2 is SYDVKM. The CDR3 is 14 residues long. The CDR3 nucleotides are TGTGCCAGCAGTTTCCAGGGGGGCCCCTACGAGCAGTACTTC. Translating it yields CASSFQGGPYEQYF.

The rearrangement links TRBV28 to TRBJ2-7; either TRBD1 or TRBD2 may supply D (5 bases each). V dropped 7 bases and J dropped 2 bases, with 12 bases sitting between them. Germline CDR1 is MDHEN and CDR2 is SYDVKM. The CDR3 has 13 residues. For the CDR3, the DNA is TGTGCCAGCATCCGGGGCCAGCCCTACGAGCAGTACTTC. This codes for CASIRGQPYEQYF.

CDR3 bases: TGTGCCAGCAGTTTCCGGACTAGCGGGAGGGACGAGCAGTACTTC. This translates into CASSFRTSGRDEQYF. V and J are TRBV6-5 and TRBJ2-7; 15 bases are shared with TRBD2. CDR1 MNHEY and CDR2 SVGAGI come from the germline V gene. The CDR3 length is 15 residues. V gave up 4 bases and J gave up 5 bases; unmatched junction bases: 3.

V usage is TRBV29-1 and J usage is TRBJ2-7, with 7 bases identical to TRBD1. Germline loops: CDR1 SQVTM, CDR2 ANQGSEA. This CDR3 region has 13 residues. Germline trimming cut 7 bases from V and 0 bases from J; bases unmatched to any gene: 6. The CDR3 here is CSAGQECSYEQYF. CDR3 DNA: TGCAGCGCAGGACAGGAGTGCTCCTACGAGCAGTACTTC.

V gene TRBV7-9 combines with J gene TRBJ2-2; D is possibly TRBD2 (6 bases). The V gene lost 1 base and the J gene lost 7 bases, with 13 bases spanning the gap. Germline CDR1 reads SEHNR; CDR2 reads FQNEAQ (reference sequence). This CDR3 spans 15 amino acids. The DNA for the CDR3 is TGTGCCAGCAGCTTAGTTACTAGCTTCGACGGGGAGCTGTTTTTT. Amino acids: CASSLVTSFDGELFF.

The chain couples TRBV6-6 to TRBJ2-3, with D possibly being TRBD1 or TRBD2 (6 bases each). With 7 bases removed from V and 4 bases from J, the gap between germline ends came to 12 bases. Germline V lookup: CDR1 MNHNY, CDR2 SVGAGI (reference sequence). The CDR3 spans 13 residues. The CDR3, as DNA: TGTGCCAGCAACCGGGGGACATCAGATACGCAGTATTTT. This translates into CASNRGTSDTQYF.

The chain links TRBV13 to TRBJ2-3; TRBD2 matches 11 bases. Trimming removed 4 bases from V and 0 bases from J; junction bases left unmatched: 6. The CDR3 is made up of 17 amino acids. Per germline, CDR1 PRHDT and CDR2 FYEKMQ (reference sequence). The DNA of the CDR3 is TGTGCCAGCAGCTCGGCTAGCGGGGGGCCTAGCACAGATACGCAGTATTTT. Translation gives CASSSASGGPSTDTQYF.

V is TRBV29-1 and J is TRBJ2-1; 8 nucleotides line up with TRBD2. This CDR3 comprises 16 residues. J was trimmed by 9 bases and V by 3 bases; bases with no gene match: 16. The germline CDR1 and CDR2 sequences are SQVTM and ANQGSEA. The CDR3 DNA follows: TGCAGCGTTGATCGGCTAGCGGGTTACCCAGGTGGTGAGCAGTTCTTC. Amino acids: CSVDRLAGYPGGEQFF.

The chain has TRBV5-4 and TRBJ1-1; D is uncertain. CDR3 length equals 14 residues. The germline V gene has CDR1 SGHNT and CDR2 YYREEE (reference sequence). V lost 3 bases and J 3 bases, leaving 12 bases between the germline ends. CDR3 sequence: CASSSSWRDTEAFF. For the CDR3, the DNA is TGTGCCAGCAGCTCCAGTTGGCGGGACACTGAAGCTTTCTTT.

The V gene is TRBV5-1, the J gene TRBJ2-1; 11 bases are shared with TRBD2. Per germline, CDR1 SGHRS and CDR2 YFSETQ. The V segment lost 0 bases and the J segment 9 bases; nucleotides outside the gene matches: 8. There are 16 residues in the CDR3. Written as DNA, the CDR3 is TGCGCCAGCAGCTTGGCGGTGACTAGCGGGACTCCTGAGCAGTTCTTC. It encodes CASSLAVTSGTPEQFF. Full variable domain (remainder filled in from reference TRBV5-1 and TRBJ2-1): KAGVTQTPRYLIKTRGQQVTLSCSPISGHRSVSWYQQTPGQGLQFLFEYFSETQRNKGNFPGRFSGRQFSNSRSEMNVSTLELGDSALYLCASSLAVTSGTPEQFFGPGTRLTVL.

The CDR3 is CASSKTENTEAFF. For the CDR3, the DNA is TGTGCCAGTAGTAAGACAGAGAACACTGAAGCTTTCTTT. This rearrangement joins TRBV19 to TRBJ1-1, with D tentatively TRBD1 (5 bases). This CDR3 contains 13 residues. Trimming removed 4 bases from V and 1 base from J, with 7 bases in between. Germline assignment: CDR1 LNHDA and CDR2 SQIVND (reference sequence).

The CDR3 loop is CASSERGRGIVLWAYEQYF. The CDR3 DNA follows: TGTGCCAGCAGTGAAAGGGGGAGGGGAATCGTTTTGTGGGCCTACGAGCAGTACTTC. V is TRBV6-1 and J is TRBJ2-7, with a weak D call TRBD2 (7 bases). V gave up 2 bases and J gave up 2 bases, with 25 bases separating them. The CDR3 runs 19 residues. The germline V gene has CDR1 MNHNS and CDR2 SASEGT.

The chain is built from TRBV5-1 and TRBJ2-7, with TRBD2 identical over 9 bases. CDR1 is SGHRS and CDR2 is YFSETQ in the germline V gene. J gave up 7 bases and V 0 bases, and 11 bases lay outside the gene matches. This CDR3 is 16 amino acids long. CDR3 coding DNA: TGCGCCAGCAGCTTGGATCTGGTAGCGGGAGTTAAAGAGCAGTACTTC. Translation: CASSLDLVAGVKEQYF. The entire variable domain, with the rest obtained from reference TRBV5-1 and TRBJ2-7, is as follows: KAGVTQTPRYLIKTRGQQVTLSCSPISGHRSVSWYQQTPGQGLQFLFEYFSETQRNKGNFPGRFSGRQFSNSRSEMNVSTLELGDSALYLCASSLDLVAGVKEQYFGPGTRLTVT.

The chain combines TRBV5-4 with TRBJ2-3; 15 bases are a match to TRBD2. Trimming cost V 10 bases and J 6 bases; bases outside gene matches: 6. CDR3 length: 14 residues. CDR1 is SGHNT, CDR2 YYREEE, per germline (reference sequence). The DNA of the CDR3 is TGTGCCGCCTCCGGGACTAGCGGGGGGGATACGCAGTATTTT. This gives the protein CAASGTSGGDTQYF.

The CDR3 coding sequence is TGCGCCAGCAGCTTAAAAGAGACCCAGTACTTC. Protein product: CASSLKETQYF. The genes are TRBV5-1 and TRBJ2-5; D not certain. The CDR3 runs to 11 residues. Per germline, CDR1 SGHRS and CDR2 YFSETQ. V lost 2 bases to trimming and J lost 3 bases, with 2 bases between them.

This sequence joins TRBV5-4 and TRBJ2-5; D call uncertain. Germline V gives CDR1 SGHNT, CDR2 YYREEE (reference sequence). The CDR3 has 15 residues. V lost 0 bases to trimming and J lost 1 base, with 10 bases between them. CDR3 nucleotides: TGTGCCAGCAGCTTGGATCCGGGCCCCCAAGAGACCCAGTACTTC. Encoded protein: CASSLDPGPQETQYF.

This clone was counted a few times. The CDR3 nucleotides read TGTGCCAGCAGTTTATTGGGACTAGCGGTAACCGGGGAGCTGTTTTTT. Protein product: CASSLLGLAVTGELFF. The chain recombines TRBV27 with TRBJ2-2, with 11 bases lining up with TRBD2. The germline CDR1 and CDR2 sequences are MNHEY and SMNVEV (reference sequence). CDR3 length: 16 amino acids. Losses at the gene ends were 1 base for V and 5 bases for J; bases not matched to a gene: 3.

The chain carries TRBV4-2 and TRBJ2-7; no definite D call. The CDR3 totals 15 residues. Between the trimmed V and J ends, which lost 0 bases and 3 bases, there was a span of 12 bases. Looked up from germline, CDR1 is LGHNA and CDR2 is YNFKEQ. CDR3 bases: TGTGCCAGCAGCCAAGATTTGCAACAGATCTACGAGCAGTACTTC. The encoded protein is CASSQDLQQIYEQYF.

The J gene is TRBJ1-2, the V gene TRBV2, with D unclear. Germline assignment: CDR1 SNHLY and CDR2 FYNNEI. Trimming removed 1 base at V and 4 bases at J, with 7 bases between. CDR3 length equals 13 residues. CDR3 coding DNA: TGTGCCAGCAGTGAAGAGGCTGGCTATGGCTACACCTTC. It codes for CASSEEAGYGYTF.

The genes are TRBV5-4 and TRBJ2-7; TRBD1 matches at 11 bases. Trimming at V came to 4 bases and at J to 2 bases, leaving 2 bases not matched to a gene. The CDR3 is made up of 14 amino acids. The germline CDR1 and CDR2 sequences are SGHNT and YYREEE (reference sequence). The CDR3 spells CASSVGQGAYEQYF. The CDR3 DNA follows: TGTGCCAGCAGCGTGGGACAGGGGGCCTACGAGCAGTACTTC.

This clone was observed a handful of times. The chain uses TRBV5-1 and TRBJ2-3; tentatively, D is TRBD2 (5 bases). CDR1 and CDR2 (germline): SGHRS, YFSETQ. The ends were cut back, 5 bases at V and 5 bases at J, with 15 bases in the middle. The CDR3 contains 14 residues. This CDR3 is CASSVRPGGDTQYF. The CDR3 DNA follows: TGCGCCAGCAGTGTCCGCCCAGGAGGAGATACGCAGTATTTT.

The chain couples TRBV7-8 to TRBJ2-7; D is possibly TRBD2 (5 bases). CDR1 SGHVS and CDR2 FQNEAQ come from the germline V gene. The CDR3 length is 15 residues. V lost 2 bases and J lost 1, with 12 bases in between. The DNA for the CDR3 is TGTGCCAGCAGCTTAACCTCGGACTCGTCCTACGAGCAGTACTTC. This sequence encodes CASSLTSDSSYEQYF.

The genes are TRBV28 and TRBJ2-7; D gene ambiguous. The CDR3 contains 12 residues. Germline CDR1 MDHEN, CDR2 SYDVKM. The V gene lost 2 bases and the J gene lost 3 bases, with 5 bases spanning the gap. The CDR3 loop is CASSLIFYEQYF. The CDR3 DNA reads TGTGCCAGCAGTTTAATATTCTACGAGCAGTACTTC.